Listed here are 29 T cell receptor beta chains from one sample, sequenced in a study of response to subunit inactivated influenza vaccine. TCRdb ran MiXCR on the RT-PCR reads and lists one entry per CDR3 protein. This table holds just over 300,000 distinct CDR3 sequences, 20% to 25% found once. Specimen: PBMCs from blood, collected about 20 months after vaccination. Receptor source: a man between 50 and 70 years old who received an inactivated influenza vaccine.

This clonotype was detected a few times. The chain employs TRBV7-2 and TRBJ2-7; D is undetermined. V lost 0 bases and J lost 0, with 6 bases in between. This CDR3 comprises 14 residues. Germline V gene lookup returns CDR1 SGHTA and CDR2 FQGNSA. The DNA for the CDR3 is TGTGCCAGCAGCTTAGCCCCAGACTCCTACGAGCAGTACTTC. It yields the protein CASSLAPDSYEQYF.

The table lists this clonotype with a few counts. This chain links TRBV20-1 with TRBJ2-1; D possibly uses TRBD1 or TRBD2 (5 bases each). The CDR3 totals 14 residues. Germline assignment: CDR1 DFQATT and CDR2 SNEGSKA (reference sequence). The V end was cut by 6 bases, the J end by 4 bases, with 16 bases between. CDR3 protein: CSASLGPSYNEQFF. CDR3 DNA sequence: TGCAGTGCCAGTCTGGGACCCTCTTACAATGAGCAGTTCTTC.

This clonotype was seen a handful of times. The rearrangement links TRBV12-3 or TRBV12-4 to TRBJ1-6; 7 bases line up with TRBD1. This CDR3 is 14 amino acids long. Losses at the gene ends were 5 bases for V and 4 bases for J; bases not matched to a gene: 2. The CDR3, as DNA: TGTGCCAGCAGTATACAGGGGTATAATTCACCCCTCCACTTT. It yields the protein CASSIQGYNSPLHF.

This clonotype has just a few counts. This chain uses TRBV6-1 with TRBJ1-4, with 7 bases identical to TRBD1. Germline V CDR1 and CDR2: MNHNS, SASEGT. The CDR3 length is 17 residues. The J segment lost 8 bases and the V segment lost 5 bases, leaving 17 bases of the junction unmatched. CDR3 sequence (DNA): TGTGCCAGCAGTCCGGGGAGGGGGCGAACGGCCCGGGAAAAACTGTTTTTT. Protein: CASSPGRGRTAREKLFF.

The rearrangement links TRBV29-1 to TRBJ2-3; no clear D. Germline V CDR1 and CDR2: SQVTM, ANQGSEA. Deletions cut 7 bases from V and 6 bases from J, with 14 bases between. The CDR3 covers 12 residues. The CDR3 region is CSGVFKADTQYF. The CDR3 coding sequence is TGCAGCGGGGTTTTCAAAGCGGATACGCAGTATTTT.

This clonotype was observed at least ten times. This chain connects TRBV29-1 to TRBJ2-3, with TRBD1 identical over 7 bases. The ends lost 0 bases at V and 1 base at J; junction bases unmatched: 7. CDR1 is SQVTM, CDR2 ANQGSEA, per germline. This CDR3 comprises 16 residues. The CDR3 protein is CSVEDINRGGTDTQYF. The CDR3, as DNA: TGCAGCGTTGAAGATATCAACAGGGGAGGCACAGATACGCAGTATTTT.

This clonotype came up a few times. The chain links TRBV7-9 to TRBJ1-1; no reliable D call. CDR3 size: 15 residues. V lost 0 bases and J lost 6, with 14 bases in between. CDR1 is SEHNR, CDR2 FQNEAQ, per germline (reference sequence). The CDR3: CASSLALGFLAEAFF. The CDR3 DNA is TGTGCCAGCAGCTTAGCGCTAGGGTTCTTGGCTGAAGCTTTCTTT. Filled out from reference TRBV7-9 and TRBJ1-1, the complete variable domain reads DTGVSQNPRHKITKRGQNVTFRCDPISEHNRLYWYRQTLGQGPEFLTYFQNEAQLEKSRLLSDRFSAERPKGSFSTLEIQRTEQGDSAMYLCASSLALGFLAEAFFGQGTRLTVV.

The gene calls are TRBV2 and TRBJ2-1, with TRBD2 matching over 12 bases. The CDR3 consists of 19 residues. The germline V gene has CDR1 SNHLY and CDR2 FYNNEI. With 0 bases clipped from V and 4 bases from J, the junction kept 10 bases outside the gene matches. The CDR3 bases are TGTGCCAGCAGTGAAGCTGTATGGACTAGCGGGATCTCTTACAATGAGCAGTTCTTC. It codes for CASSEAVWTSGISYNEQFF.

This clonotype was seen a few times. V gene TRBV4-3 combines with J gene TRBJ2-5; D is perhaps TRBD1 (6 bases). The length of the CDR3 is 15 residues. CDR1 LGHNA and CDR2 YSLEER come from the germline V gene. V was clipped by 0 bases and J by 1 base, with 9 bases between them. CDR3 sequence (DNA): TGCGCCAGCAGCCAAGATGGCAGGGGCCAAGAGACCCAGTACTTC. It yields the protein CASSQDGRGQETQYF.

This clonotype was seen more than once but under ten times. The CDR3 reads CASSAGRWAGNSNQPQHF. CDR3 bases: TGTGCCAGCAGCGCAGGCCGTTGGGCGGGGAATAGCAATCAGCCCCAGCATTTT. This chain connects TRBV7-6 to TRBJ1-5; D not resolved. Looked up from germline, CDR1 is SGHVS and CDR2 is FNYEAQ. The length of the CDR3 is 18 residues. Trimming removed 5 bases from V and 0 bases from J, with 20 bases in between.

This clonotype was observed many times. V gene TRBV4-1 combines with J gene TRBJ1-2; 9 bases are shared with TRBD1. In germline, CDR1 is MGHRA, CDR2 YSYEKL. V dropped 1 base and J dropped 8; count of bases not matched to a gene: 17. The CDR3 sequence is 18 residues long. CDR3 in DNA: TGCGCCAGCAGCCAAGTATGGACAGGGGTTCTAATGAACTCGGGCTACACCTTC. Its protein is CASSQVWTGVLMNSGYTF.

This clonotype was counted many times. This rearrangement joins TRBV29-1 to TRBJ1-4; maybe TRBD1 (6 bases). The germline V gene has CDR1 SQVTM and CDR2 ANQGSEA. Trimming stripped 6 bases from V and 13 bases from J, with 21 bases between. The CDR3 has 13 amino acids. CDR3 bases: TGCAGCGTCCTCCGGGACCTTGGGGGCGGACTGTTTTTT. Residues: CSVLRDLGGGLFF. The whole variable domain, filled in from reference TRBV29-1 and TRBJ1-4, reads SAVISQKPSRDICQRGTSLTIQCQVDSQVTMMFWYRQQPGQSLTLIATANQGSEATYESGFVIDKFPISRPNLTFSTLTVSNMSPEDSSIYLCSVLRDLGGGLFFGSGTQLSVL.

This clonotype has only a few counts. The genes are TRBV5-6 and TRBJ1-4; the D is unclear. The CDR3 is 16 amino acids. Germline CDR1 reads SGHDT; CDR2 reads YYEEEE. With 0 bases removed from V and 3 bases from J, the gap between germline ends came to 12 bases. The CDR3 is CASSLDVAAPNEKLFF. The CDR3 DNA reads TGTGCCAGCAGCTTGGATGTGGCAGCACCTAATGAAAAACTGTTTTTT.

This clonotype was counted only a few times. V usage is TRBV20-1 and J usage is TRBJ1-5; tentative D call: TRBD1 (5 bases). Germline V gene lookup returns CDR1 DFQATT and CDR2 SNEGSKA (reference sequence). This CDR3 is 15 amino acids long. Deletions cut 3 bases from V and 2 bases from J, with 14 bases between. Here the CDR3 reads CSASLGANRNQPQHF. The DNA of the CDR3 is TGCAGTGCTAGTCTAGGGGCCAACCGCAATCAGCCCCAGCATTTT.

This clonotype was seen many times. The chain links TRBV7-2 to TRBJ1-1; D is undetermined. The CDR3 length is 14 residues. V was trimmed by 0 bases and J by 1 base, leaving 6 bases between them. CDR1 is SGHTA, CDR2 FQGNSA, per germline. The CDR3 DNA reads TGTGCCAGCAGCTTAGCGGTAACGAACACTGAAGCTTTCTTT. It encodes CASSLAVTNTEAFF.

This clonotype was counted a few times. CDR3 sequence (DNA): TGTGCCAGCAGCCAAAGGTCCACAGGGGAAGAGACCCAGTACTTC. Its translation: CASSQRSTGEETQYF. The V and J genes are TRBV4-2 and TRBJ2-5; 7 bases are shared with TRBD1. Germline V gives CDR1 LGHNA, CDR2 YNFKEQ. The CDR3 has 15 amino acids. J was trimmed by 3 bases and V by 2 bases; bases with no gene match: 6.

The chain carries TRBV6-2 or TRBV6-3 and TRBJ2-2; possibly TRBD2 for D (7 bases). Deletions cut 7 bases from V and 7 bases from J, with 19 bases between. Germline V gives CDR1 MNHEY, CDR2 SVGEGT. The CDR3 totals 15 residues. The CDR3 region has the DNA TGTGCCAGCATCCCGGGCGGGGGCCGATTCGGGGAGCTGTTTTTT. It specifies CASIPGGGRFGELFF.

CDR3 DNA: TGTGCCAGCAGCTTAGAGGGGACTGGGGCCAACGTCCTGACTTTC. Translation: CASSLEGTGANVLTF. The chain is built from TRBV7-2 and TRBJ2-6, with a tentative D call TRBD1 (5 bases). V lost 1 base and J lost 2, with 6 bases in between. CDR1 is SGHTA and CDR2 is FQGNSA in the germline V gene. The CDR3 runs to 15 residues.

The V call is TRBV7-8, the J call TRBJ2-6; D ambiguous. The V gene lost 3 bases and the J gene lost 0 bases, with 18 bases spanning the gap. Germline CDR1 SGHVS, CDR2 FQNEAQ. The CDR3 spans 19 residues. The CDR3 is CASSFGSWGRLSGANVLTF. The CDR3 DNA follows: TGTGCCAGCAGCTTCGGTTCGTGGGGTCGGCTCTCTGGGGCCAACGTCCTGACTTTC. Full variable domain (rest looked up from reference TRBV7-8 and TRBJ2-6): GAGVSQSPRYKVAKRGQDVALRCDPISGHVSLFWYQQALGQGPEFLTYFQNEAQLDKSGLPSDRFFAERPEGSVSTLKIQRTQQEDSAVYLCASSFGSWGRLSGANVLTFGAGSRLTVL.

V is TRBV20-1 and J is TRBJ1-6, with 7 bases fitting TRBD1. From germline, CDR1 is DFQATT and CDR2 SNEGSKA (reference sequence). The length of the CDR3 is 15 residues. V dropped 0 bases and J dropped 7; count of bases not matched to a gene: 6. CDR3 nucleotides: TGCAGTGCTAGAGAGGGGCAGGGGGTCAATTCACCCCTCCACTTT. Translated, it gives CSAREGQGVNSPLHF.

This clonotype occurred a few times. The V and J genes are TRBV15 and TRBJ1-5, with no clear D. Trimming shortened V by 1 base and J by 6 bases, and 13 bases separated the two germline ends. This CDR3 spans 15 amino acids. Looked up from germline, CDR1 is LNHNV and CDR2 is YYDKDF (reference sequence). The CDR3 bases are TGTGCCACCAGCAGAGGACCGAGGGAGGCTCAGCCCCAGCATTTT. This encodes CATSRGPREAQPQHF.

This clonotype was picked up a small number of times. The chain has TRBV29-1 and TRBJ2-1, with 8 bases identical to TRBD2. V lost 3 bases, J lost 3 bases, and 7 bases stayed unmatched. Germline V gene lookup returns CDR1 SQVTM and CDR2 ANQGSEA. The CDR3 spans 15 residues. CDR3 nucleotides: TGCAGCGTTGAGGCGACTAGCGTAAACTACAATGAGCAGTTCTTC. This translates into CSVEATSVNYNEQFF.

This clonotype has a handful of counts. The chain couples TRBV7-2 to TRBJ2-5; the match to TRBD2 covers 9 bases. The CDR3 extends over 15 amino acids. The germline V gene has CDR1 SGHTA and CDR2 FQGNSA. The trim removed 2 bases at V and 2 bases at J, leaving 3 bases unmatched. The CDR3 region is CASSLLAGTQETQYF. Written as DNA, the CDR3 is TGTGCCAGCAGCTTACTAGCGGGGACACAAGAGACCCAGTACTTC.

The chain joins TRBV20-1 to TRBJ2-2; D gene unclear. The germline V gene has CDR1 DFQATT and CDR2 SNEGSKA (reference sequence). The CDR3 has 14 amino acids. V was cut by 3 bases and J by 1 base, with 9 bases left in between. CDR3 in DNA: TGCAGTGCTAGGCTGGGCGTGAACACCGGGGAGCTGTTTTTT. Translated: CSARLGVNTGELFF.

V is TRBV7-9 and J is TRBJ2-3; D ambiguous. The CDR3 is 14 amino acids. V lost 5 bases to trimming and J lost 0 bases, with 9 bases between them. From germline, CDR1 is SEHNR and CDR2 FQNEAQ (reference sequence). In nucleotides, the CDR3 is TGTGCCAGCAGCCCCCAGACGAGCACAGATACGCAGTATTTT. Its translation: CASSPQTSTDTQYF. The full variable domain, in which reference TRBV7-9 and TRBJ2-3 provide the parts outside the CDR3, is DTGVSQNPRHKITKRGQNVTFRCDPISEHNRLYWYRQTLGQGPEFLTYFQNEAQLEKSRLLSDRFSAERPKGSFSTLEIQRTEQGDSAMYLCASSPQTSTDTQYFGPGTRLTVL.

This clonotype occurred a few times. This chain uses TRBV5-1 with TRBJ2-2; possibly TRBD1 or TRBD2 for D (5 bases each). V was pared by 0 bases and J by 9 bases, with 12 bases between. This CDR3 has 14 amino acids. CDR1 and CDR2 from the germline V gene are SGHRS and YFSETQ. The CDR3 loop reads CASSLGQRVRELFF. The DNA for the CDR3 is TGCGCCAGCAGCTTGGGACAGAGGGTCCGGGAGCTGTTTTTT.

This clonotype occurred a few times. The chain carries TRBV7-9 and TRBJ2-7, with D uncertain. V lost 1 base and J lost 6, with 7 bases in between. Per the germline V gene, CDR1 is SEHNR and CDR2 is FQNEAQ (reference sequence). The CDR3 loop spans 12 amino acids. The CDR3 bases are TGTGCCAGCAGCTTAGGGGAAGGCGAGCAGTACTTC. Encoded protein: CASSLGEGEQYF.

This clonotype was recorded at least ten times. The chain couples TRBV10-3 to TRBJ1-2; no definite D call. V lost 3 bases and J 1 base, leaving 12 bases between the germline ends. Germline values: CDR1 ENHRY, CDR2 SYGVKD. This CDR3 has 15 residues. The CDR3 nucleotides are TGTGCCATCAGTGACCCGGGGAAAGGTAACTATGGCTACACCTTC. Encoded protein: CAISDPGKGNYGYTF.

This clonotype was seen a few times. CDR3 DNA: TGCAGCTCCGCGACAGGGGATTCACCCCTCCACTTT. This translates into CSSATGDSPLHF. The chain links TRBV20-1 to TRBJ1-6; 8 bases are a match to TRBD1. Germline-derived CDR1 and CDR2 are DFQATT and SNEGSKA (reference sequence). CDR3 length equals 12 residues.